These 27 T cell receptor beta chains were all obtained from the same sample, sequenced in a study of glioma-infiltrating T cells (dated by TCRdb to about 2016). The sequencer was an Illumina MiSeq. The iRepertoire nested amplicon-rescue multiplex PCR (arm-PCR) platform was used to amplify TCR alpha and beta CDR3 regions from RNA. TCRdb reanalyzed the raw reads on its own, using fastp at Q25 for trimming and MiXCR for clone calling, and kept in-frame beta chains. All rows with the same CDR3 protein become a single entry with the most common DNA and genes. Counted in this sample were 300,000 to 450,000 distinct CDR3 sequences; 41% of them appeared once. Around 12% of the sample belongs to the ten largest clones. Material for sequencing was glioma tissue, nonneoplastic brain tissue, or PBMCs (not recorded which). These TCRs come from a human donor with low-grade glioma or glioblastoma, undergoing nonglioma brain surgery, or in good health (not recorded which).

This clonotype was detected a few times. V usage is TRBV6-1 and J usage is TRBJ2-4; no firm D call. The V end lost 5 bases, the J end lost 0 bases, and 14 bases lay between the germline ends. The V gene's germline CDR1 is MNHNS and CDR2 SASEGT. CDR3 length: 16 amino acids. The chain's CDR3 is CASSSGPSLAKNIQYF. CDR3 DNA sequence: TGTGCCAGCAGTTCCGGACCAAGCCTAGCCAAAAACATTCAGTACTTC.

About this clonotype: A much larger clone differs from this one at a single base, so this may be a read error. V usage is TRBV20-1 and J usage is TRBJ2-3, with D possibly being TRBD1 or TRBD2 (5 bases each). CDR1 DFQATT and CDR2 SNEGSKA come from the germline V gene (reference sequence). The CDR3 contains 15 residues. CDR3 nucleotides: TGCAGTGCTCCTACGGGACGGCATAGCACAGATACGCGGTATTTT. Its protein product is CSAPTGRHSTDTRYF.

This chain links TRBV6-1 with TRBJ2-7; D ambiguous. Germline V gene data show CDR1 as MNHNS and CDR2 as SASEGT. This CDR3 has 15 residues. Trimming shortened V by 3 bases and J by 3 bases, and 15 bases separated the two germline ends. As DNA, the CDR3 is TGTGCCAGCAGTGACCCCATGGGTCTTTACTACGAGCAGTACTTC. Translating it yields CASSDPMGLYYEQYF.

This clonotype has more than one count but fewer than ten. The chain carries TRBV2 and TRBJ2-1; D gene unclear. V shed 3 bases and J shed 5 bases, with 17 bases lying between them. CDR1 SNHLY and CDR2 FYNNEI come from the germline V gene. The CDR3 consists of 16 residues. The CDR3 DNA is TGTGCCAGCAGTGAGGGTCAGGTAGTTAGACACAATGAGCAGTTCTTC. Translating gives CASSEGQVVRHNEQFF.

The V and J genes are TRBV20-1 and TRBJ1-1, with TRBD1 as a possible D gene (6 bases). Germline CDR1 reads DFQATT; CDR2 reads SNEGSKA (reference sequence). The CDR3 spans 13 residues. The CDR3 loop reads CTASWGQNTEAFF. Here the CDR3 DNA reads TGCACCGCAAGCTGGGGACAGAACACTGAAGCTTTCTTT.

This clonotype was seen ten or more times. The chain combines TRBV27 with TRBJ1-2; the D gene is possibly TRBD1 (6 bases). The CDR3 runs to 13 residues. With 3 bases removed from V and 6 bases from J, the gap between germline ends came to 11 bases. Looked up from germline, CDR1 is MNHEY and CDR2 is SMNVEV (reference sequence). The CDR3 reads CASSFGQWDGYTF. The CDR3 DNA reads as TGTGCCAGCAGTTTCGGACAGTGGGATGGCTACACCTTC.

About this clonotype itself: At one end, the junction sequence differs from germline, possibly due to a read error. The chain joins TRBV11-2 to TRBJ2-1; D assignment may be TRBD1 or TRBD2 (5 bases each). This CDR3 region has 15 residues. Germline CDR1 reads SGHAT; CDR2 reads FQNNGV. In DNA, the CDR3 is TGTGCCGGCAGCTCCAGTAGAGGGGCGGACCGGGAGCAGTTCTTC. As protein: CAGSSSRGADREQFF.

This clonotype was seen repeatedly, ten times or more. The chain is built from TRBV6-1 and TRBJ2-3; 8 bases match TRBD1. The J segment lost 3 bases and the V segment lost 9 bases, leaving 23 bases of the junction unmatched. Germline CDR1 is MNHNS and CDR2 is SASEGT. The CDR3 extends over 19 amino acids. DNA of the CDR3: TGTGCCAGTATCCCAACTCGCGGCCCGAGGTACAGGGGGACAGATACGCAGTATTTT. This translates into CASIPTRGPRYRGTDTQYF.

The chain couples TRBV5-1 to TRBJ2-3; 8 positions match TRBD2. Germline trimming cut 3 bases from V and 6 bases from J; bases unmatched to any gene: 18. Germline V gene sequence: CDR1 SGHRS, CDR2 YFSETQ. The CDR3 covers 18 residues. The CDR3 sequence is CASSSPNRTSGPRDTQYF. The CDR3 DNA reads as TGCGCCAGCAGCTCCCCCAACCGAACTAGCGGCCCCCGGGATACGCAGTATTTT.

For this clonotype: With a much larger clone just one base away, this may be a read error. The conserved final phenylalanine or tryptophan is absent from the CDR3, which likely points to a read error. The chain carries TRBV28 and TRBJ2-7; the match to TRBD2 covers 7 bases. CDR1 and CDR2 from the germline V gene are MDHEN and SYDVKM. Trimming removed 6 bases from V and 7 bases from J; junction bases left unmatched: 6. The CDR3 runs 12 residues. The chain's CDR3 is CASSHTSVEQYL. The CDR3 nucleotides read TGTGCCAGCAGCCACACTAGCGTAGAGCAGTACCTC.

This clonotype has a count of ten or more. The genes are TRBV6-1 and TRBJ2-1, with 7 bases lining up with TRBD2. Per the germline V gene, CDR1 is MNHNS and CDR2 is SASEGT. This CDR3 spans 12 amino acids. Unmatched junction bases numbered 5, after V lost 3 bases and J lost 12 bases. CDR3 protein: CASSEVAGVQFF. The CDR3, as DNA: TGTGCCAGCAGTGAGGTGGCGGGAGTGCAGTTCTTC.

The chain employs TRBV4-3 and TRBJ1-4; TRBD1 matches at 7 bases. Germline loops: CDR1 LGHNA, CDR2 YSLEER. J lost 3 bases, V lost 4 bases, and 14 bases had no gene match. This CDR3 has 18 residues. The CDR3: CASSPNRQGLMPNEKLFF. CDR3 sequence (DNA): TGCGCCAGCAGCCCGAATCGACAGGGACTAATGCCTAATGAAAAACTGTTTTTT.

This clonotype was seen a handful of times. This chain uses TRBV20-1 with TRBJ2-2; the D call may be TRBD1 or TRBD2 (5 bases each). CDR1 is DFQATT and CDR2 is SNEGSKA in the germline V gene (reference sequence). There are 15 residues in the CDR3. Trimming stripped 6 bases from V and 5 bases from J, with 19 bases between. The CDR3 DNA follows: TGCAGTGCGACCACCGGGACGGTGAGGACCGGGGAGCTGTTTTTT. Its translation: CSATTGTVRTGELFF.

Only a few counts were recorded for this clonotype. The chain carries TRBV20-1 and TRBJ2-7; D may match TRBD1 or TRBD2 (5 bases each). The CDR3 length is 15 residues. Trimming removed 0 bases from V and 2 bases from J, with 14 bases in between. The germline CDR1 and CDR2 sequences are DFQATT and SNEGSKA (reference sequence). The CDR3 sequence: CSARDVGDHAYEQYF. The DNA for the CDR3 is TGCAGTGCTAGAGACGTGGGGGACCATGCCTACGAGCAGTACTTC.

This clonotype was seen repeatedly, ten times or more. The chain links TRBV2 to TRBJ2-5; 7 nucleotides align to TRBD1. The CDR3 sequence is 12 residues long. Germline V gene lookup returns CDR1 SNHLY and CDR2 FYNNEI. The J segment lost 5 bases and the V segment lost 3 bases, leaving 0 bases of the junction unmatched. The CDR3 region is CASSDRGETQYF. CDR3 sequence (DNA): TGTGCCAGCAGTGACAGGGGGGAGACCCAGTACTTC.

To note about this clonotype: Its ends do not fully match the called genes, so a read error is possible. The chain employs TRBV20-1 and TRBJ1-1; a possible D gene is TRBD1 (5 bases). CDR1 is DFQATT, CDR2 SNEGSKA, per germline (reference sequence). The length of the CDR3 is 14 residues. The chain's CDR3 is CSAGDSGLNTEAFF. The DNA for the CDR3 is TGCAGTGCTGGAGATTCAGGGTTGAACACCGAAGCTTTCTTT.

This chain joins TRBV27 and TRBJ2-1, with TRBD2 matching over 9 bases. Germline trimming cut 3 bases from V and 3 bases from J; bases unmatched to any gene: 15. The CDR3 consists of 19 residues. Germline assignment: CDR1 MNHEY and CDR2 SMNVEV (reference sequence). The CDR3 DNA reads TGTGCCAGCAGTTTCGCTAGCGGGGCCACCGTCCACCGCTACAATGAGCAGTTCTTC. Translated, it gives CASSFASGATVHRYNEQFF.

This clonotype was seen many times. The chain has TRBV15 and TRBJ1-5; 7 nucleotides align to TRBD1. Losses at the gene ends were 4 bases for V and 5 bases for J; bases not matched to a gene: 5. This CDR3 has 14 amino acids. Germline CDR1 LNHNV, CDR2 YYDKDF (reference sequence). The CDR3 bases are TGTGCCACCAGCAAGACAGGGAATTATCAGCCCCAGCATTTT. Residues: CATSKTGNYQPQHF.

The sample holds many counts of this clonotype. The chain is built from TRBV6-1 and TRBJ1-2, with 8 nucleotides matching TRBD1. V lost 0 bases, J lost 3 bases, and 3 bases stayed unmatched. The CDR3 totals 15 residues. Germline V lookup: CDR1 MNHNS, CDR2 SASEGT. CDR3 DNA: TGTGCCAGCAGTGAAGCGCAGGGGGCGTACTATGGCTACACCTTC. It translates to CASSEAQGAYYGYTF.

A remark on this clonotype: Possible read error: a much larger clone is one base away. V is TRBV6-1 and J is TRBJ2-7, with TRBD2 identical over 8 bases. V was clipped by 5 bases and J by 7 bases; unmatched bases: 16. Germline V gene lookup returns CDR1 MNHNS and CDR2 SASEGT. CDR3 length: 16 amino acids. This chain's CDR3 is CASSRRGSGIIDEQYF. The CDR3, as DNA: TGTGCCAGCAGTCGGAGAGGTAGCGGGATAATAGATGAGCAGTACTTC.

The rearrangement joins TRBV4-1 to TRBJ2-1, with 7 bases lining up with TRBD2. The trim removed 0 bases at V and 0 bases at J, leaving 11 bases unmatched. CDR3 size: 19 residues. Germline assignment: CDR1 MGHRA and CDR2 YSYEKL. The CDR3 region has the DNA TGCGCCAGCAGCCAAGATGGCGGGCTAGCGGCTGTCTCCTACAATGAGCAGTTCTTC. It translates to CASSQDGGLAAVSYNEQFF.

V gene TRBV20-1 combines with J gene TRBJ2-3; 8 bases line up with TRBD1. Germline loops: CDR1 DFQATT, CDR2 SNEGSKA (reference sequence). The CDR3 has 14 amino acids. The trim removed 6 bases at V and 1 base at J, leaving 6 bases unmatched. The CDR3 sequence: CSAPGGRGTDTQYF. CDR3 bases: TGCAGTGCCCCAGGGGGCCGGGGCACAGATACGCAGTATTTT.

This clonotype was seen a handful of times. The rearrangement uses TRBV2 and TRBJ2-1; perhaps D is TRBD1 or TRBD2 (5 bases each). V gave up 7 bases and J gave up 4 bases, with 14 bases separating them. In germline, CDR1 is SNHLY, CDR2 FYNNEI. The CDR3 runs to 14 residues. The CDR3 protein is CASTGQGGYNEQFF. The CDR3 nucleotides read TGTGCCAGCACGGGGCAAGGCGGGTACAATGAGCAGTTCTTC.

This clonotype was found a few times. This chain joins TRBV27 and TRBJ1-1; weak D call: TRBD1 (6 bases). Germline CDR1 is MNHEY and CDR2 is SMNVEV (reference sequence). The CDR3 is 16 residues long. The V and J ends lost 5 bases and 2 bases respectively, with 18 bases between them. The CDR3 region is CASSVPGENVNTEAFF. The CDR3 nucleotides read TGTGCCAGCAGTGTACCAGGGGAGAATGTAAACACTGAAGCTTTCTTT.

The table lists this clonotype with a few counts. The CDR3 spells CASSLGFTGGNQPQHF. In nucleotides, the CDR3 is TGTGCCAGCAGCCTAGGGTTTACAGGGGGGAATCAGCCCCAGCATTTT. This rearrangement joins TRBV7-9 to TRBJ1-5; 8 nucleotides match TRBD1. The CDR3 has 16 residues. Trimming cost V 5 bases and J 4 bases; bases outside gene matches: 10. Germline V lookup: CDR1 SEHNR, CDR2 FQNEAQ (reference sequence).

This clonotype was counted between two and nine times. The chain couples TRBV28 to TRBJ2-3, with 9 bases that match TRBD2. From germline, CDR1 is MDHEN and CDR2 SYDVKM. The CDR3 sequence is 17 residues long. V lost 2 bases, J lost 0 bases, and 6 bases stayed unmatched. CDR3 region: CASSLNLAGLSTDTQYF. The CDR3, as DNA: TGTGCCAGCAGTTTAAATCTAGCGGGACTTAGCACAGATACGCAGTATTTT.

This chain joins TRBV7-2 and TRBJ1-5; D perhaps matches TRBD1 (5 bases). This CDR3 is 15 amino acids long. Germline V gives CDR1 SGHTA, CDR2 FQGNSA. With 5 bases removed from V and 5 bases from J, the gap between germline ends came to 16 bases. CDR3 in amino acids: CASSLTGRGYQPQHF. The CDR3 DNA sequence: TGTGCCAGCAGCCTCACCGGGCGGGGCTATCAGCCCCAGCATTTT.